The 21 T cell receptor beta chains below all came from one sample that was sequenced in a study of cytomegalovirus exposure and HLA in healthy donors. Measured with immunoSEQ multiplex PCR; TCRdb has only the in-frame clones, and not every one. The data show 150,000 to 200,000 clones, 86% seen once. Sequencing was carried out using PBMCs. Source of these receptors: a woman aged 18-29 years in good health and CMV-seronegative.

This clone was seen just once. The rearrangement joins TRBV30 to TRBJ2-5; 13 nucleotides align to TRBD2. The CDR3 contains 17 residues. With V trimmed by 3 bases and J by 5 bases, 12 bases remained unmatched. Germline loops: CDR1 GTSNPN, CDR2 SVGIG (reference sequence). The CDR3 protein is CAWRFTSGGAGGETQYF. CDR3 bases: TGTGCCTGGAGATTTACTAGCGGGGGGGCAGGGGGCGAGACCCAGTACTTC.

The chain employs TRBV10-3 and TRBJ1-1; no reliable D call. Germline CDR1 is ENHRY and CDR2 is SYGVKD. This CDR3 has 14 residues. V was pared by 3 bases and J by 7 bases, with 15 bases between. Written as DNA, the CDR3 is TGTGCCATCAGTGATCGGGGAGTCTCCTATGAAGCTTTCTTT. Amino acid sequence: CAISDRGVSYEAFF.

The CDR3 loop reads CASSPSGTPYNEQFF. The CDR3 DNA follows: TGTGCCAGCAGCCCGAGCGGGACTCCTTACAATGAGCAGTTCTTC. The genes are TRBV7-2 and TRBJ2-1, with 7 bases matching TRBD2. This CDR3 has 15 amino acids. Germline CDR1 SGHTA, CDR2 FQGNSA. Unmatched junction bases numbered 8, after V lost 5 bases and J lost 4 bases.

This chain connects TRBV5-1 to TRBJ2-7; TRBD2 agrees at 12 bases. The CDR3 runs to 17 residues. CDR1 SGHRS and CDR2 YFSETQ come from the germline V gene. The J segment lost 0 bases and the V segment lost 0 bases, leaving 4 bases of the junction unmatched. This chain's CDR3 is CASSLARTSGTSYEQYF. In DNA, the CDR3 is TGCGCCAGCAGCTTGGCTCGGACTAGCGGGACCTCCTACGAGCAGTACTTC. Filled out from reference TRBV5-1 and TRBJ2-7, the complete variable domain reads KAGVTQTPRYLIKTRGQQVTLSCSPISGHRSVSWYQQTPGQGLQFLFEYFSETQRNKGNFPGRFSGRQFSNSRSEMNVSTLELGDSALYLCASSLARTSGTSYEQYFGPGTRLTVT.

This rearrangement joins TRBV11-3 to TRBJ2-1, with a weak D call TRBD2 (5 bases). The CDR3 totals 15 residues. Germline V gene sequence: CDR1 SGHNT, CDR2 YENEEA. Trimming removed 5 bases from V and 3 bases from J, with 14 bases in between. The chain's CDR3 is CASSDDLGVYNEQFF. The CDR3 DNA is TGTGCCAGCAGCGATGACTTGGGAGTCTACAATGAGCAGTTCTTC.

In its sample, this clone was seen once. The chain carries TRBV7-2 and TRBJ2-7; the D gene is possibly TRBD1 (5 bases). CDR1 SGHTA and CDR2 FQGNSA come from the germline V gene. The CDR3 is 15 residues long. V lost 5 bases and J lost 5, with 19 bases in between. The CDR3 nucleotides are TGTGCCAGCAGCGCCCAACTGGGAAGGGGTAACGAGCAGTACTTC. Amino acid sequence: CASSAQLGRGNEQYF.

The chain uses TRBV9 and TRBJ2-3; D may be TRBD1 (6 bases). The CDR3 is made up of 20 amino acids. V shed 0 bases and J shed 0 bases, with 23 bases lying between them. Germline V gene data show CDR1 as SGDLS and CDR2 as YYNGEE. The CDR3 region has the DNA TGTGCCAGCAGCGTAGGAATCAGAGCGACAGGCGGACTGAGCACAGATACGCAGTATTTT. This sequence encodes CASSVGIRATGGLSTDTQYF. Looking up the rest from reference TRBV9 and TRBJ2-3 gives the full variable domain: DSGVTQTPKHLITATGQRVTLRCSPRSGDLSVYWYQQSLDQGLQFLIQYYNGEERAKGNILERFSAQQFPDLHSELNLSSLELGDSALYFCASSVGIRATGGLSTDTQYFGPGTRLTVL.

J is TRBJ2-3 and V is TRBV4-2, with unresolved D. Deletions cut 0 bases from V and 3 bases from J, with 4 bases between. CDR3 length: 13 amino acids. Germline V CDR1 and CDR2: LGHNA, YNFKEQ. The chain's CDR3 is CASSQDGTDTQYF. The CDR3 nucleotides are TGTGCCAGCAGCCAAGACGGGACAGATACGCAGTATTTT.

The chain couples TRBV5-1 to TRBJ2-7, with D possibly TRBD1 on 6 matching bases. Between the trimmed V and J ends, which lost 5 bases and 3 bases, there was a span of 15 bases. The CDR3 sequence is 14 residues long. Germline V gene lookup returns CDR1 SGHRS and CDR2 YFSETQ. The CDR3 DNA follows: TGCGCCAGCAGGAAGCAACAACAGGGCTACGAGCAGTACTTC. Its translation is CASRKQQQGYEQYF.

This clone was observed a handful of times. This chain connects TRBV27 to TRBJ2-7; 8 nucleotides agree with TRBD1. V lost 5 bases and J lost 3; bases outside the gene matches: 12. The V gene's germline CDR1 is MNHEY and CDR2 SMNVEV (reference sequence). CDR3 size: 16 residues. CDR3 nucleotides: TGTGCCAGCAGTACACCGCAGGGGGCGCGAAACTACGAGCAGTACTTC. The encoded protein is CASSTPQGARNYEQYF.

The genes are TRBV5-1 and TRBJ2-3, with 12 nucleotides matching TRBD2. Germline V gene lookup returns CDR1 SGHRS and CDR2 YFSETQ. Trimming removed 1 base from V and 0 bases from J; junction bases left unmatched: 3. CDR3 length: 17 amino acids. CDR3 nucleotides: TGCGCCAGCAGCTTGTGGACTAGCGGGGTGAGCACAGATACGCAGTATTTT. It is translated as CASSLWTSGVSTDTQYF.

The gene calls are TRBV7-2 and TRBJ1-2; 9 bases fit TRBD1. The CDR3 totals 15 residues. V trimming: 5 bases; J trimming: 7 bases; junction bases outside the gene matches: 11. CDR1 is SGHTA and CDR2 is FQGNSA in the germline V gene. CDR3 residues: CASSTGDREGSGYTF. The CDR3 nucleotides read TGTGCCAGCAGCACAGGGGACAGGGAAGGTAGTGGCTACACCTTC.

This CDR3 reads CASSRTGGRYGYTF. The CDR3 DNA reads as TGTGCCAGTAGTCGGACAGGGGGTCGATATGGCTACACCTTC. This chain uses TRBV19 with TRBJ1-2, with 10 positions matching TRBD1. The CDR3 contains 14 residues. The junction had 5 bases not matched to a gene; V was cut back by 5 bases and J by 5 bases. CDR1 is LNHDA and CDR2 is SQIVND in the germline V gene (reference sequence).

V and J are TRBV5-4 and TRBJ2-7; TRBD2 matches at 8 bases. CDR1 is SGHNT and CDR2 is YYREEE in the germline V gene (reference sequence). The CDR3 has 17 amino acids. J lost 3 bases, V lost 4 bases, and 15 bases had no gene match. The CDR3 loop is CASSVFRGGDPLYEQYF. In DNA, the CDR3 is TGTGCCAGCAGCGTATTTCGGGGGGGAGACCCGCTCTACGAGCAGTACTTC.

The V and J genes are TRBV2 and TRBJ1-2, with 8 bases identical to TRBD1. Germline-derived CDR1 and CDR2 are SNHLY and FYNNEI. With 6 bases clipped from V and 5 bases from J, the junction kept 8 bases outside the gene matches. This CDR3 spans 14 amino acids. CDR3 in amino acids: CASSPGGQVYGYTF. For the CDR3, the DNA is TGTGCCAGCAGCCCCGGGGGACAGGTTTATGGCTACACCTTC.

The rearrangement joins TRBV9 to TRBJ1-2, with 9 positions matching TRBD1. The CDR3 contains 15 residues. Trimming cost V 0 bases and J 3 bases; bases outside gene matches: 3. CDR1 is SGDLS and CDR2 is YYNGEE in the germline V gene. The CDR3 DNA follows: TGTGCCAGCAGCGTAGGTCGGACAGGGGACTATGGCTACACCTTC. Translating gives CASSVGRTGDYGYTF.

The chain recombines TRBV18 with TRBJ2-3; possible D gene TRBD1, 5 bases. The germline V and J ends were trimmed by 2 bases and 5 bases, with 11 bases remaining between them. In germline, CDR1 is KGHSH, CDR2 LQKENI. This CDR3 spans 14 amino acids. The CDR3 region has the DNA TGTGCCAGCTCACCATTACCCCAGGGAGATACGCAGTATTTT. Translating gives CASSPLPQGDTQYF.

V gene TRBV29-1 combines with J gene TRBJ1-2; TRBD1 might be the D (6 bases). The CDR3 sequence is 14 residues long. The germline V and J ends were trimmed by 5 bases and 1 base, with 14 bases remaining between them. Germline CDR1 is SQVTM and CDR2 is ANQGSEA. CDR3 amino acids: CSVIAGENNYGYTF. The CDR3 DNA follows: TGCAGCGTTATTGCAGGGGAAAATAACTATGGCTACACCTTC.

This chain joins TRBV5-4 and TRBJ2-7; 7 positions agree with TRBD1. V shed 3 bases, J shed 3 bases, and the junction held 3 bases outside the gene matches. Germline V lookup: CDR1 SGHNT, CDR2 YYREEE (reference sequence). CDR3 length: 13 residues. DNA of the CDR3: TGTGCCAGCAGCTCGGACAGGCTCTACGAGCAGTACTTC. Encoded protein: CASSSDRLYEQYF.

This clone was picked up one time. This chain connects TRBV5-1 to TRBJ1-1, with D possibly TRBD1 on 5 matching bases. The germline V gene has CDR1 SGHRS and CDR2 YFSETQ. CDR3 size: 16 residues. Trimming shortened V by 4 bases and J by 1 base, and 17 bases separated the two germline ends. For the CDR3, the DNA is TGCGCCAGCAGCACGCCGGGACTCATAGGGAACACTGAAGCTTTCTTT. It specifies CASSTPGLIGNTEAFF.

The chain carries TRBV15 and TRBJ1-3; the D is unclear. The CDR3 is made up of 16 amino acids. The ends were cut back, 5 bases at V and 0 bases at J, with 14 bases in the middle. Germline CDR1 is LNHNV and CDR2 is YYDKDF (reference sequence). DNA of the CDR3: TGTGCCACCAGCCCCAGTCGGGTTAACTCTGGAAACACCATATATTTT. Translating gives CATSPSRVNSGNTIYF.